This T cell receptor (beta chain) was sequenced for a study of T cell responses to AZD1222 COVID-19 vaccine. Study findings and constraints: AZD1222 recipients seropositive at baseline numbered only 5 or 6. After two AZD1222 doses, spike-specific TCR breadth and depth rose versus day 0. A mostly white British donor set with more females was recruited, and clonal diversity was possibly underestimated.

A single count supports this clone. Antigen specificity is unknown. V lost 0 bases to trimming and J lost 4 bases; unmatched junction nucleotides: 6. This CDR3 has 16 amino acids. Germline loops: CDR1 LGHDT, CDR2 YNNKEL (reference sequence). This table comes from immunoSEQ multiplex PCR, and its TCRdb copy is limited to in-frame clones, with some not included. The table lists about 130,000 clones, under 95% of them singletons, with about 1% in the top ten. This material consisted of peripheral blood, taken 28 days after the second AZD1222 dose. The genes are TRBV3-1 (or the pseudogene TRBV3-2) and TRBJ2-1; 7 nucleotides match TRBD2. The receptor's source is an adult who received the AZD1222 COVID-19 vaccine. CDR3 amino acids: CASSQEAGDLYNEQFF. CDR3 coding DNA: TGTGCCAGCAGCCAAGAGGCGGGGGATCTTTACAATGAGCAGTTCTTC.